The next 10 T cell receptor beta chains were all read from a single sample in a study of cytomegalovirus exposure and HLA in healthy donors. The PCR was carried out with 60 Vbeta primers and 13 Jbeta primers. TCRdb's copy holds only in-frame clones and misses some; the assay was immunoSEQ multiplex PCR. The table has about 160,000 clones, roughly 85% seen once. The sequencing input was PBMCs. These TCRs come from a young man in good health and CMV-seropositive.

The chain links TRBV5-1 to TRBJ2-1; the match to TRBD1 covers 7 bases. The V gene end was trimmed by 4 bases and the J gene end by 1 base; junction bases not matched to a gene: 11. Germline lookup yields CDR1 SGHRS and CDR2 YFSETQ. The CDR3 extends over 17 amino acids. In nucleotides, the CDR3 is TGCGCCAGCAGCAACTTCGACAGGGATCCATCCTACAATGAGCAGTTCTTC. Residues: CASSNFDRDPSYNEQFF.

The V call is TRBV7-9, the J call TRBJ2-2; D unclear. CDR3 length equals 16 residues. CDR1 is SEHNR and CDR2 is FQNEAQ in the germline V gene (reference sequence). V lost 4 bases and J lost 2, with 14 bases in between. The CDR3 region has the DNA TGTGCCAGCAGCTCAAGAGGCCCCGCAAACACCGGGGAGCTGTTTTTT. Protein: CASSSRGPANTGELFF.

This clone was seen a few times. The V gene is TRBV5-4, the J gene TRBJ2-3; TRBD1 is a possible D gene (7 bases). The CDR3 has 18 amino acids. CDR1 is SGHNT and CDR2 is YYREEE in the germline V gene (reference sequence). V was shortened by 0 bases and J by 4 bases, with 21 bases between the two germline ends. This chain's CDR3 is CASSLDSVRDSNPDTQYF. The CDR3 nucleotides are TGTGCCAGCAGCTTGGATAGTGTGCGGGACAGCAACCCAGATACGCAGTATTTT.

The gene calls are TRBV15 and TRBJ2-3; TRBD1 matches 9 bases. The CDR3 spans 16 residues. Trimming cost V 3 bases and J 0 bases; bases outside gene matches: 4. Germline V gene data show CDR1 as LNHNV and CDR2 as YYDKDF (reference sequence). The CDR3 reads CATSSYGQGSTDTQYF. The CDR3 DNA is TGTGCCACCAGCAGCTACGGACAGGGGAGCACAGATACGCAGTATTTT.

The rearrangement joins TRBV14 to TRBJ2-3; D remains unclear. The V end lost 1 base, the J end lost 6 bases, and 17 bases lay between the germline ends. CDR1 is SGHDN, CDR2 FVKESK, per germline. The length of the CDR3 is 16 residues. CDR3 residues: CASSQGQDPHSDTQYF. CDR3 coding DNA: TGTGCCAGCAGCCAAGGTCAAGACCCCCACAGCGATACGCAGTATTTT. Combining the CDR3 with reference TRBV14 and TRBJ2-3 gives the whole variable domain EAGVTQFPSHSVIEKGQTVTLRCDPISGHDNLYWYRRVMGKEIKFLLHFVKESKQDESGMPNNRFLAERTGGTYSTLKVQPAELEDSGVYFCASSQGQDPHSDTQYFGPGTRLTVL.

This clone occurred a few times. V usage is TRBV27 and J usage is TRBJ2-7, with D maybe TRBD1 (6 bases). The CDR3 has 11 amino acids. V lost 7 bases and J lost 3, with 7 bases in between. Per the germline V gene, CDR1 is MNHEY and CDR2 is SMNVEV (reference sequence). CDR3 in amino acids: CASIQGYEQYF. The CDR3 nucleotides are TGTGCCAGCATACAGGGCTACGAGCAGTACTTC.

This clone has only a few counts. The chain has TRBV20-1 and TRBJ1-1, with D unresolved. The germline V gene has CDR1 DFQATT and CDR2 SNEGSKA (reference sequence). CDR3 size: 9 residues. V lost 3 bases to trimming and J lost 7 bases, with 3 bases between them. This chain's CDR3 is CSASYEAFF. The CDR3 DNA sequence: TGCAGTGCTAGTTATGAAGCTTTCTTT.

This clone has only one observation. The rearrangement uses TRBV28 and TRBJ1-2; no definite D call. Germline CDR1 reads MDHEN; CDR2 reads SYDVKM. The CDR3 has 12 amino acids. Between the trimmed V and J ends, which lost 5 bases and 7 bases, there was a span of 11 bases. CDR3 loop: CASSPRVSGYTF. As DNA, the CDR3 is TGTGCCAGCAGTCCGAGGGTATCTGGCTACACCTTC.

The chain combines TRBV7-9 with TRBJ2-7; a weak D match, TRBD2 (5 bases). Deletions cut 5 bases from V and 3 bases from J, with 14 bases between. The CDR3 sequence is 14 residues long. The germline V gene has CDR1 SEHNR and CDR2 FQNEAQ (reference sequence). CDR3 DNA sequence: TGTGCCAGCAGCCCGCCCGCCCGGGGCTACGAGCAGTACTTC. Translating gives CASSPPARGYEQYF.

The genes are TRBV4-3 and TRBJ1-1; TRBD1 might be the D (5 bases). The CDR3 sequence is 15 residues long. CDR1 is LGHNA and CDR2 is YSLEER in the germline V gene. V dropped 0 bases and J dropped 1 base, with 9 bases sitting between them. CDR3 in DNA: TGCGCCAGCAGCCAAGAGAAGGGGCCGAACACTGAAGCTTTCTTT. It yields the protein CASSQEKGPNTEAFF.